These 20 T cell receptor beta chains originate from one sample sequenced in a study of blood T cell repertoires in COVID-19. Clones were read by immunoSEQ multiplex PCR, and TCRdb kept only the in-frame ones, dropping some. This table has 55,000 to 75,000 clones, more than 60% appearing once. Sequencing was carried out using peripheral blood. The receptors were gathered from a human donor in a cohort sampled during active COVID-19.

The chain joins TRBV3-1 (or the pseudogene TRBV3-2) to TRBJ2-7; 7 bases line up with TRBD1. The V and J ends lost 2 bases and 5 bases, in that order; junction bases with no gene match: 3. CDR1 LGHDT and CDR2 YNNKEL come from the germline V gene (reference sequence). The CDR3 is 13 residues long. CDR3 DNA: TGTGCCAGCAGCCAATCAGGGGGAAACGAGCAGTACTTC. It codes for CASSQSGGNEQYF.

The chain employs TRBV28 and TRBJ1-4; 8 nucleotides line up with TRBD1. V shed 7 bases and J 4 bases; nucleotides not matched to a gene: 5. The length of the CDR3 is 14 residues. Per the germline V gene, CDR1 is MDHEN and CDR2 is SYDVKM. CDR3 residues: CASTGTGRNEKLFF. DNA for the CDR3: TGTGCCAGCACCGGGACAGGACGTAATGAAAAACTGTTTTTT.

This chain joins TRBV6-5 and TRBJ1-6, with D tentatively TRBD1 (6 bases). The CDR3 is 14 residues long. Germline loops: CDR1 MNHEY, CDR2 SVGAGI. V was shortened by 11 bases and J by 2 bases, with 13 bases between the two germline ends. For the CDR3, the DNA is TGTGCCGCAAGGCAGGGGCCCTATAATTCACCCCTCCACTTT. Translation gives CAARQGPYNSPLHF.

The rearrangement joins TRBV27 to TRBJ1-2; 7 bases are shared with TRBD1. There are 15 residues in the CDR3. Per the germline V gene, CDR1 is MNHEY and CDR2 is SMNVEV (reference sequence). Unmatched junction bases numbered 8, after V lost 2 bases and J lost 5 bases. The CDR3: CASSLGVRGTYGYTF. CDR3 coding DNA: TGTGCCAGCAGTTTAGGGGTCAGGGGGACTTATGGCTACACCTTC.

CDR3 loop: CASRSEGLSGNTIYF. In nucleotides, the CDR3 is TGTGCCAGCAGGTCCGAGGGACTCTCTGGAAACACCATATATTTT. The chain has TRBV6-5 and TRBJ1-3; tentatively, D is TRBD1 (5 bases). Trimming removed 6 bases at V and 0 bases at J, with 12 bases between. Germline V gene sequence: CDR1 MNHEY, CDR2 SVGAGI. The CDR3 has 15 residues.

V and J are TRBV28 and TRBJ2-7; the D is unclear. This CDR3 is built from 11 residues. With 7 bases removed from V and 3 bases from J, the gap between germline ends came to 7 bases. CDR1 MDHEN and CDR2 SYDVKM come from the germline V gene. The CDR3 sequence: CASNKYYEQYF. DNA for the CDR3: TGTGCCAGCAACAAATACTACGAGCAGTACTTC.

V usage is TRBV4-1 and J usage is TRBJ2-3, with 9 bases fitting TRBD2. Germline-derived CDR1 and CDR2 are MGHRA and YSYEKL. The CDR3 length is 16 residues. Trimming removed 1 base from V and 2 bases from J; junction bases left unmatched: 4. In nucleotides, the CDR3 is TGCGCCAGCAGCCAAGGGAGCGGGAGGTTCACAGATACGCAGTATTTT. Amino acid sequence: CASSQGSGRFTDTQYF.

The CDR3 region is CASSLVPSGGADTQYF. The CDR3 DNA follows: TGCGCCAGCAGCTTGGTTCCTAGCGGGGGTGCCGATACGCAGTATTTT. The genes are TRBV5-1 and TRBJ2-3, with 10 bases identical to TRBD2. CDR3 length equals 16 residues. Germline CDR1 reads SGHRS; CDR2 reads YFSETQ. Losses at the gene ends were 0 bases for V and 6 bases for J; bases not matched to a gene: 7.

The genes are TRBV10-2 and TRBJ1-4; 9 bases are a match to TRBD1. The junction had 2 bases not matched to a gene; V was cut back by 5 bases and J by 7 bases. CDR3 size: 13 residues. CDR1 and CDR2 from the germline V gene are WSHSY and SAAADI. CDR3 residues: CASSLGQGEKLFF. CDR3 nucleotide sequence: TGCGCCAGCAGTTTGGGACAGGGTGAAAAACTGTTTTTT.

The chain recombines TRBV21-1 with TRBJ2-1; the D call in the table, TRBD2, was not verified against the DNA. TRBV21-1 is labeled a pseudogene. This CDR3 has 16 amino acids. CDR3 amino acids: CASRVVLAVTYNEQFF. In nucleotides, the CDR3 is TGTGCCAGCAGGGTAGTTCTTGCGGTTACCTACAATGAGCAGTTCTTC.

V gene TRBV5-6 combines with J gene TRBJ2-7; 11 bases line up with TRBD1. Trimming at V came to 1 base and at J to 2 bases, leaving 11 bases not matched to a gene. The CDR3 length is 18 residues. CDR1 is SGHDT and CDR2 is YYEEEE in the germline V gene. CDR3 protein: CASSLSWDSGQGAYEQYF. The CDR3 DNA follows: TGTGCCAGCAGCTTGTCTTGGGATTCGGGACAGGGGGCCTACGAGCAGTACTTC. Full variable domain (missing parts from reference TRBV5-6 and TRBJ2-7): DAGVTQSPTHLIKTRGQQVTLRCSPKSGHDTVSWYQQALGQGPQFIFQYYEEEERQRGNFPDRFSGHQFPNYSSELNVNALLLGDSALYLCASSLSWDSGQGAYEQYFGPGTRLTVT.

The gene calls are TRBV3-1 (or the pseudogene TRBV3-2) and TRBJ1-1; D not certain. The CDR3 sequence is 14 residues long. V lost 0 bases and J lost 1, with 6 bases in between. From germline, CDR1 is LGHDT and CDR2 YNNKEL (reference sequence). The DNA of the CDR3 is TGTGCCAGCAGCCAAGATAGTAGGAACACTGAAGCTTTCTTT. It translates to CASSQDSRNTEAFF.

V and J are TRBV5-1 and TRBJ2-7; 11 nucleotides agree with TRBD2. Trimming removed 0 bases from V and 2 bases from J; junction bases left unmatched: 4. Germline V gives CDR1 SGHRS, CDR2 YFSETQ. This CDR3 spans 16 amino acids. The CDR3 loop reads CASSLGGSGRAYEQYF. For the CDR3, the DNA is TGCGCCAGCAGCTTGGGAGGTAGCGGGAGGGCCTACGAGCAGTACTTC.

The gene calls are TRBV20-1 and TRBJ2-7; weak D call: TRBD1 (6 bases). Germline loops: CDR1 DFQATT, CDR2 SNEGSKA (reference sequence). The CDR3 is 11 residues long. V lost 0 bases, J lost 10 bases, and 10 bases lay in between. As DNA, the CDR3 is TGCAGTGCTAGAGACGGCAGGGGACAGTACTTC. Translation: CSARDGRGQYF.

This chain joins TRBV7-8 and TRBJ2-3; maybe TRBD2 (6 bases). V lost 5 bases and J lost 4, with 19 bases in between. The CDR3 runs to 16 residues. Germline assignment: CDR1 SGHVS and CDR2 FQNEAQ. The CDR3 reads CASSQFGGLGADTQYF. CDR3 bases: TGTGCCAGCAGCCAATTCGGGGGTCTCGGAGCAGATACGCAGTATTTT.

The chain carries TRBV19 and TRBJ1-1; no definite D call. Between the trimmed V and J ends, which lost 6 bases and 0 bases, there was a span of 8 bases. Germline CDR1 LNHDA, CDR2 SQIVND (reference sequence). The CDR3 consists of 13 residues. The CDR3 nucleotides are TGTGCCAGTAGCCGGGATATGAACACTGAAGCTTTCTTT. Translating it yields CASSRDMNTEAFF. The full variable domain, completed using reference TRBV19 and TRBJ1-1, is DGGITQSPKYLFRKEGQNVTLSCEQNLNHDAMYWYRQDPGQGLRLIYYSQIVNDFQKGDIAEGYSVSREKKESFPLTVTSAQKNPTAFYLCASSRDMNTEAFFGQGTRLTVV.

The chain combines TRBV13 with TRBJ1-6; 9 nucleotides agree with TRBD1. The length of the CDR3 is 14 residues. V was pared by 4 bases and J by 9 bases, with 4 bases of the junction left unmatched. Germline CDR1 and CDR2: PRHDT and FYEKMQ (reference sequence). CDR3 sequence (DNA): TGTGCCAGCAGCTCCGGGACAGGGCGTTCACCCCTCCACTTT. Amino acids: CASSSGTGRSPLHF.

This rearrangement joins TRBV3-1 (or the pseudogene TRBV3-2) to TRBJ2-3, with TRBD2 as a possible D gene (5 bases). Germline-derived CDR1 and CDR2 are LGHDT and YNNKEL (reference sequence). There are 16 residues in the CDR3. Trimming pared 6 bases from V and 3 bases from J, leaving 19 bases between. The CDR3 coding sequence is TGTGCCAGCAGTTATCGAGCGGTTTTTGAGACAGATACGCAGTATTTT. Translation gives CASSYRAVFETDTQYF.

V usage is TRBV7-2 and J usage is TRBJ2-7; 7 bases are a match to TRBD2. Germline CDR1 is SGHTA and CDR2 is FQGNSA. The J segment lost 8 bases and the V segment lost 5 bases, leaving 12 bases of the junction unmatched. The length of the CDR3 is 14 residues. In DNA form, the CDR3 reads TGTGCCAGCAGCCCAGGCCGGGAGGCCGGGCAGCAGTACTTC. Translation gives CASSPGREAGQQYF.

The sample holds a few counts of this clone. The chain employs TRBV7-2 and TRBJ2-7, with 10 bases aligning to TRBD1. There are 15 residues in the CDR3. The germline V gene encodes CDR1 SGHTA and CDR2 FQGNSA. The trim removed 5 bases at V and 0 bases at J, leaving 4 bases unmatched. CDR3 bases: TGTGCCAGCAGCCTGACAGGGGGCTTCTCCTACGAGCAGTACTTC. Its translation is CASSLTGGFSYEQYF.